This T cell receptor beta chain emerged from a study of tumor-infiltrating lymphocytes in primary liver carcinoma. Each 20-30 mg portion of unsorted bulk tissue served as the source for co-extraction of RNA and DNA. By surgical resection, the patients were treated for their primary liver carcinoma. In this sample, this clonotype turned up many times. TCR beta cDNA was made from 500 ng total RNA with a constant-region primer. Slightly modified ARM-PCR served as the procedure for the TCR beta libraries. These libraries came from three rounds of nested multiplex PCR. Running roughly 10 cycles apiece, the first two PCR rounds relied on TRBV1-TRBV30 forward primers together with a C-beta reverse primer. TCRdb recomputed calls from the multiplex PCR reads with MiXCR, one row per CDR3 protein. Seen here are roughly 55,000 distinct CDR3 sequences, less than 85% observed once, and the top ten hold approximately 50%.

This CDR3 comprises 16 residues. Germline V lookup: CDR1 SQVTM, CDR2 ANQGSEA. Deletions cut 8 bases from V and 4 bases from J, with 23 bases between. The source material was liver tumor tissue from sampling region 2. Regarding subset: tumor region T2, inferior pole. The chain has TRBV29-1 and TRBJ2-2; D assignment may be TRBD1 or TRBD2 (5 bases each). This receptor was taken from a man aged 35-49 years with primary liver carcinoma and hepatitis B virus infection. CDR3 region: CSIRGTAVGGTGELFF. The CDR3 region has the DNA TGCAGCATCCGAGGGACCGCCGTCGGCGGCACCGGGGAGCTGTTTTTT.